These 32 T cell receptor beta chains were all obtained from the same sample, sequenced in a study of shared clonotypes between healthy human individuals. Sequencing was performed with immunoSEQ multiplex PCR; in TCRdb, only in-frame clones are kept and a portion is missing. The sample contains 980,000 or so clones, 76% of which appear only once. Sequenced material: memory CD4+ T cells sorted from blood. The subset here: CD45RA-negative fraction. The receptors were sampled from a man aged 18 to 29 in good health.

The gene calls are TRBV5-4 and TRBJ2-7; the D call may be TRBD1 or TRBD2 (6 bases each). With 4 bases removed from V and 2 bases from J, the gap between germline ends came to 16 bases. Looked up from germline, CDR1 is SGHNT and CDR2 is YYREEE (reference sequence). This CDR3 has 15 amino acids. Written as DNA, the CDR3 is TGTGCCAGCAGCCCTCAGCGGAGGGGGACCTACGAGCAGTACTTC. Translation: CASSPQRRGTYEQYF.

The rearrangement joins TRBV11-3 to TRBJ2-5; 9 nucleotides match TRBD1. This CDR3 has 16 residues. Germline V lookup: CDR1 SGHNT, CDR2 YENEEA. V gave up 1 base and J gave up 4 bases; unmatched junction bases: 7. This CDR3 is CASSLAQTGGLETQYF. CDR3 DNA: TGTGCCAGCAGCTTAGCCCAAACAGGGGGCTTAGAGACCCAGTACTTC.

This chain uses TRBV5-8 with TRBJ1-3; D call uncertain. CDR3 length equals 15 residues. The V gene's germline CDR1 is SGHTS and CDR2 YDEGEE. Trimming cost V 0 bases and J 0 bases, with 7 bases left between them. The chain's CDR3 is CASSLGQFSGNTIYF. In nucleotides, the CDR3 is TGTGCCAGCAGCTTGGGGCAGTTCTCTGGAAACACCATATATTTT.

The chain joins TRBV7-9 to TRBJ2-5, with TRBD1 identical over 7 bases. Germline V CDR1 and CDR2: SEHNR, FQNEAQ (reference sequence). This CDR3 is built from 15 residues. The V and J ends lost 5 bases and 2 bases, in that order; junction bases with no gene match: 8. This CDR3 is CASSPFGTEQETQYF. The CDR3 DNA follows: TGTGCCAGCAGCCCCTTTGGGACAGAGCAAGAGACCCAGTACTTC.

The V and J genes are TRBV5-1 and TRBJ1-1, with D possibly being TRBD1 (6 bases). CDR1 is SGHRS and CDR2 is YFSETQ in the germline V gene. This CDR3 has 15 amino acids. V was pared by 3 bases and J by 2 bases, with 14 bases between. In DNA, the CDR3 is TGCGCCAGCAGCTACCATGGGGGCCTTAACACTGAAGCTTTCTTT. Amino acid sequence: CASSYHGGLNTEAFF.

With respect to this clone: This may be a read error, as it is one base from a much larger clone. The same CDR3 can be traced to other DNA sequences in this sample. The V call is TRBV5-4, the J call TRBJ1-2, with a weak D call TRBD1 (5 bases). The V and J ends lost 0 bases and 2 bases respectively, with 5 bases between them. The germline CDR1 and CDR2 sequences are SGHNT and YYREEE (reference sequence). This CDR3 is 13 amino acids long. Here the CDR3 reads CASSLGQNYGYTF. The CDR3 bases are TGTGCCAGCAGCTTGGGACAGAACTATGGCTACACCTTC.

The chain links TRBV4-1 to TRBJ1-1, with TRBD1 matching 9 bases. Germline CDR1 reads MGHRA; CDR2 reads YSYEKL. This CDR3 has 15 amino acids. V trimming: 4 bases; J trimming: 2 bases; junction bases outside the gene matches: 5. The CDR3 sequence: CASSRGQGPNTEAFF. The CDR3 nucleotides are TGCGCCAGCAGCCGCGGACAGGGGCCTAACACTGAAGCTTTCTTT.

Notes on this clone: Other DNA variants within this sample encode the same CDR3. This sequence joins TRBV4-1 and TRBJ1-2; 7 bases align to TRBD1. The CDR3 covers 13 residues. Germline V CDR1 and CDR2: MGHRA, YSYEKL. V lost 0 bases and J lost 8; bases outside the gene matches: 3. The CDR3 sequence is CASSQETGLGYTF. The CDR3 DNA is TGCGCCAGCAGCCAAGAGACAGGGCTGGGCTACACCTTC.

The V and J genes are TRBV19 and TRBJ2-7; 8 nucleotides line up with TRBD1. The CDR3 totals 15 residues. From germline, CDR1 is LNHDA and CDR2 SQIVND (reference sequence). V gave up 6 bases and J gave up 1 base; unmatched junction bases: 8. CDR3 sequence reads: CASRKSTGVSYEQYF. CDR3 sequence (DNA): TGTGCCAGTAGGAAATCGACAGGGGTGTCCTACGAGCAGTACTTC.

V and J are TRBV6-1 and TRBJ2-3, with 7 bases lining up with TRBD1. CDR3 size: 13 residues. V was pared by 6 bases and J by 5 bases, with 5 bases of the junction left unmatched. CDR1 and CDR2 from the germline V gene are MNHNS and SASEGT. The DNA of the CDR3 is TGTGCCAGCAGCCACAGGGGAAGAGATACGCAGTATTTT. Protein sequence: CASSHRGRDTQYF.

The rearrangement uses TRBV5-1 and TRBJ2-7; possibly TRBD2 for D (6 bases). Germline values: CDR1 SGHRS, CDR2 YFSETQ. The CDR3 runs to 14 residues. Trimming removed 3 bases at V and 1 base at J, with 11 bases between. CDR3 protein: CASSYERASYEQYF. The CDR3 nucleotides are TGCGCCAGCAGCTATGAGCGGGCATCCTACGAGCAGTACTTC. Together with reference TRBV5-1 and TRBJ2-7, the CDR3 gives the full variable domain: KAGVTQTPRYLIKTRGQQVTLSCSPISGHRSVSWYQQTPGQGLQFLFEYFSETQRNKGNFPGRFSGRQFSNSRSEMNVSTLELGDSALYLCASSYERASYEQYFGPGTRLTVT.

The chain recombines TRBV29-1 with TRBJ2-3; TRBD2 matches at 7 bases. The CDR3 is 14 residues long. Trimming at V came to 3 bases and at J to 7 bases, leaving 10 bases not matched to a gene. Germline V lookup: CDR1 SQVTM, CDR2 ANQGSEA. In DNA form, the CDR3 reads TGCAGCGTTGATGGGACTACCATTGTTAATACGCAGTATTTT. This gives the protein CSVDGTTIVNTQYF.

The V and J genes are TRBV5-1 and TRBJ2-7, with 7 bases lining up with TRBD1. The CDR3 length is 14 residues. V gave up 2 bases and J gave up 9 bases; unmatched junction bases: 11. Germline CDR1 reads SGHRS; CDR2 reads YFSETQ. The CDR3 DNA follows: TGCGCCAGCAGCTTCGAACCGGGACAGACGCCGCAGTACTTC. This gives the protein CASSFEPGQTPQYF.

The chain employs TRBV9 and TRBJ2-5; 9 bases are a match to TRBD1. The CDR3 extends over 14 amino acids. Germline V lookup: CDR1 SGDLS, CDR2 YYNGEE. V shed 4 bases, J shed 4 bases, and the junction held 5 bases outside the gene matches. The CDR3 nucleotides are TGTGCCAGCAGCAAACAGGGGGCTACAGAGACCCAGTACTTC. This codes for CASSKQGATETQYF.

CDR3 sequence reads: CASSSRSGLTGELFF. In DNA, the CDR3 is TGTGCCAGCAGCTCTCGTAGCGGGCTTACCGGGGAGCTGTTTTTT. The chain carries TRBV7-8 and TRBJ2-2; 7 bases map to TRBD2. There are 15 residues in the CDR3. Per germline, CDR1 SGHVS and CDR2 FQNEAQ. Germline trimming cut 4 bases from V and 5 bases from J; bases unmatched to any gene: 7. The full variable domain, its missing parts supplied by reference TRBV7-8 and TRBJ2-2, is GAGVSQSPRYKVAKRGQDVALRCDPISGHVSLFWYQQALGQGPEFLTYFQNEAQLDKSGLPSDRFFAERPEGSVSTLKIQRTQQEDSAVYLCASSSRSGLTGELFFGEGSRLTVL.

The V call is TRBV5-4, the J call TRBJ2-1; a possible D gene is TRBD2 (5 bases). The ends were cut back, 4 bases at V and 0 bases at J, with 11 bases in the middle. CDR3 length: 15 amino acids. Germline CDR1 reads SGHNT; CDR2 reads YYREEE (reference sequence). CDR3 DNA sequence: TGTGCCAGCAGCAAGGACTGGAGCTCCTACAATGAGCAGTTCTTC. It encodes CASSKDWSSYNEQFF.

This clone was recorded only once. For the CDR3, the DNA is TGTGCCAGCAGTTCCGGCCGCCCCAATCAGCCCCAGCATTTT. Residues: CASSSGRPNQPQHF. This sequence joins TRBV28 and TRBJ1-5; D gene unclear. Germline V lookup: CDR1 MDHEN, CDR2 SYDVKM. This CDR3 spans 14 amino acids. The germline V and J ends were trimmed by 4 bases and 3 bases, with 10 bases remaining between them.

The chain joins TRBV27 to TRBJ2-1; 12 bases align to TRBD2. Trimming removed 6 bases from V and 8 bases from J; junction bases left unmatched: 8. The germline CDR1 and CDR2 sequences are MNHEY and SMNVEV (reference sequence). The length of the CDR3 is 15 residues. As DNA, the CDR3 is TGTGCCAGCAGGGCCTGGACTAGCGGGAACTATGAGCAGTTCTTC. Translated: CASRAWTSGNYEQFF.

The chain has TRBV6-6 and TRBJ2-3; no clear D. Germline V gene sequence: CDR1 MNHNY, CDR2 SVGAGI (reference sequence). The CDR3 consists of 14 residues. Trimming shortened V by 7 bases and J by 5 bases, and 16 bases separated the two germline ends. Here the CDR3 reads CASTKRAELDTQYF. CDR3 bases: TGTGCCAGCACCAAAAGGGCGGAGCTAGATACGCAGTATTTT.

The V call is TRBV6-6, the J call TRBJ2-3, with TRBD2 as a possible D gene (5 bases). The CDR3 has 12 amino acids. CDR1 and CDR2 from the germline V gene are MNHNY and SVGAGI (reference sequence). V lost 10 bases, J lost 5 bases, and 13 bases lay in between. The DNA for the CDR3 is TGTGCCACCGGGATGTTGAGAGATACGCAGTATTTT. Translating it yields CATGMLRDTQYF.

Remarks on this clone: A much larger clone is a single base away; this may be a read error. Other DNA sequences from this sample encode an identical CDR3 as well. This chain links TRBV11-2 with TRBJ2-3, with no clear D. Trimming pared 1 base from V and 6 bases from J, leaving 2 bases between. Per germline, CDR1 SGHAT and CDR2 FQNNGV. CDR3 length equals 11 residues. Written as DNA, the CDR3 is TGTGCCAGCAGCTTAGGGGATACGCAGTATTTT. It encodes CASSLGDTQYF.

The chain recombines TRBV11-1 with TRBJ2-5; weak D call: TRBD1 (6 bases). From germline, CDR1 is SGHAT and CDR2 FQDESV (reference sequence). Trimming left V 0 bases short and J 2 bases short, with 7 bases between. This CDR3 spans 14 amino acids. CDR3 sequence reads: CASSLARGQETQYF. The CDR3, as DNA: TGTGCCAGCAGCTTAGCAAGGGGGCAAGAGACCCAGTACTTC. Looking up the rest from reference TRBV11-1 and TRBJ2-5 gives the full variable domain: EAEVAQSPRYKITEKSQAVAFWCDPISGHATLYWYRQILGQGPELLVQFQDESVVDDSQLPKDRFSAERLKGVDSTLKIQPAELGDSAMYLCASSLARGQETQYFGPGTRLLVL.

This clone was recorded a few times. The CDR3 sequence is CSVEDVTRTGSNTDTQYF. The CDR3 coding sequence is TGCAGCGTTGAAGACGTGACAAGGACAGGTTCAAACACAGATACGCAGTATTTT. The V gene is TRBV29-1, the J gene TRBJ2-3, with 7 nucleotides matching TRBD1. CDR1 is SQVTM, CDR2 ANQGSEA, per germline. Losses at the gene ends were 0 bases for V and 2 bases for J; bases not matched to a gene: 14. The CDR3 is 18 residues long.

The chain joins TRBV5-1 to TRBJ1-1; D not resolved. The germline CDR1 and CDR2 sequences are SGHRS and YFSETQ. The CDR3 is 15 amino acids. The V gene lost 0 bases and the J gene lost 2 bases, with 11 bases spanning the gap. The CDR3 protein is CASSLAPRSNTEAFF. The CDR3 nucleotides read TGCGCCAGCAGCTTGGCCCCCAGATCAAACACTGAAGCTTTCTTT.

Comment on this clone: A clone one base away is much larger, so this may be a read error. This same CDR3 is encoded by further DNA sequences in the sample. The CDR3 sequence is CASSELNGYTF. In DNA form, the CDR3 reads TGTGCCAGCAGTGAATTGAATGGCTACACCTTC. This rearrangement joins TRBV25-1 to TRBJ1-2, with D uncertain. V lost 1 base and J lost 6, with 3 bases in between. CDR1 and CDR2 from the germline V gene are MGHDK and SYGVNS. This CDR3 is built from 11 residues.

The CDR3 spells CASSQSVGANNEQFF. The CDR3 DNA sequence: TGTGCCAGCAGCCAATCAGTCGGCGCTAACAATGAGCAGTTCTTC. The rearrangement uses TRBV7-2 and TRBJ2-1, with no clear D. The CDR3 spans 15 residues. CDR1 and CDR2 (germline): SGHTA, FQGNSA. Deletions cut 5 bases from V and 5 bases from J, with 16 bases between.

CDR3 DNA: TGCGCCAGCAGTCTTAGATCCTACAATGAGCAGTTCTTC. Translating gives CASSLRSYNEQFF. The chain is built from TRBV5-1 and TRBJ2-1; D is unresolved. Trimming cost V 5 bases and J 1 base, with 7 bases left between them. Germline CDR1 and CDR2: SGHRS and YFSETQ. The CDR3 is 13 amino acids.

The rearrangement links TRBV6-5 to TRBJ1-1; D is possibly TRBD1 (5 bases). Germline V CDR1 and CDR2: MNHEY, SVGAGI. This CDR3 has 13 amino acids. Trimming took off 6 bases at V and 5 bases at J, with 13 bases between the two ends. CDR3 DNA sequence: TGTGCCAGCAGGCCCCCGGGGGGAACTGAAGCTTTCTTT. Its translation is CASRPPGGTEAFF.

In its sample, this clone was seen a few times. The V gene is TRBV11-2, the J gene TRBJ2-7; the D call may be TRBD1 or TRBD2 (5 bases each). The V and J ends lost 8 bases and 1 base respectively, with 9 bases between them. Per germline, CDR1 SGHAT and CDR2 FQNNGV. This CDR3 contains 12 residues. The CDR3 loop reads CASGEGSYEQYF. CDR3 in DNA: TGTGCCAGCGGAGAGGGGTCCTACGAGCAGTACTTC.

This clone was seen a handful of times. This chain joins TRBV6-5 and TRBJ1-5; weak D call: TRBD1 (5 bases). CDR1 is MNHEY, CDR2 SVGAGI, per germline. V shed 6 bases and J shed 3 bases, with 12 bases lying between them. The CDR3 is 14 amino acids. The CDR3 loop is CASSRDRTNQPQHF. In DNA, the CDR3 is TGTGCCAGCAGCCGCGACAGAACCAATCAGCCCCAGCATTTT.

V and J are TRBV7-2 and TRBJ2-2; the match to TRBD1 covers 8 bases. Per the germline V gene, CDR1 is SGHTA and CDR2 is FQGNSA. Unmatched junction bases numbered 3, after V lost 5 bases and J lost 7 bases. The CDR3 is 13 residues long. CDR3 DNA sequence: TGTGCCAGCAGCCAGGGGGCGGTCGGGGAGCTGTTTTTT. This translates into CASSQGAVGELFF.

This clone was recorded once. CDR3 sequence reads: CASSLKEKQYF. The CDR3, as DNA: TGTGCCAGCAGTTTAAAGGAGAAGCAGTACTTC. This chain uses TRBV28 with TRBJ2-7; D is ambiguous. With 2 bases removed from V and 8 bases from J, the gap between germline ends came to 7 bases. Germline CDR1 and CDR2: MDHEN and SYDVKM. This CDR3 region has 11 residues.